A single sample gave rise to the 15 T cell receptor beta chains below, sequenced in a study of blood T cell repertoires in COVID-19. The data were produced by immunoSEQ multiplex PCR, yet TCRdb's version contains in-frame clones alone and is incomplete. The sample lists 250,000 to 300,000 clones, around 90% occurring once. Sequences were obtained from PBMCs or T cells enriched from blood (not recorded which). The origin of the receptors is a human donor in a cohort exposed to, infected with or recovered from COVID-19 (not recorded which). The donor label of this sample is uncertain.

Only one count was recorded for this clone. DNA of the CDR3: TGTGCCAGCAGCACATTACAGGGCGCAGGTGGGAACACCATATATTTT. Protein sequence: CASSTLQGAGGNTIYF. The V gene is TRBV7-2, the J gene TRBJ1-3; tentatively, D is TRBD1 (6 bases). This CDR3 has 16 amino acids. Trimming shortened V by 5 bases and J by 7 bases, and 21 bases separated the two germline ends. Germline lookup yields CDR1 SGHTA and CDR2 FQGNSA.

The chain is built from TRBV7-8 and TRBJ1-1; no reliable D call. The germline gives CDR1 SGHVS, CDR2 FQNEAQ. The germline V and J ends were trimmed by 4 bases and 0 bases, with 6 bases remaining between them. This CDR3 is 13 amino acids long. This CDR3 is CASSSKLNTEAFF. CDR3 DNA: TGTGCCAGCAGCTCGAAGCTGAACACTGAAGCTTTCTTT. The full variable domain, its missing parts supplied by reference TRBV7-8 and TRBJ1-1, is GAGVSQSPRYKVAKRGQDVALRCDPISGHVSLFWYQQALGQGPEFLTYFQNEAQLDKSGLPSDRFFAERPEGSVSTLKIQRTQQEDSAVYLCASSSKLNTEAFFGQGTRLTVV.

The chain uses TRBV6-5 and TRBJ2-5; 9 positions agree with TRBD2. From germline, CDR1 is MNHEY and CDR2 SVGAGI. This CDR3 is built from 15 residues. V shed 6 bases, J shed 2 bases, and the junction held 7 bases outside the gene matches. CDR3 DNA: TGTGCCAGCAGCCTTAGCGGGGGACATCAAGAGACCCAGTACTTC. Residues: CASSLSGGHQETQYF.

This chain joins TRBV7-2 and TRBJ1-3; 8 bases match TRBD1. The length of the CDR3 is 15 residues. With V trimmed by 4 bases and J by 0 bases, 2 bases remained unmatched. Germline lookup yields CDR1 SGHTA and CDR2 FQGNSA. The CDR3 here is CASSSTGGSGNTIYF. In nucleotides, the CDR3 is TGTGCCAGCAGCTCAACAGGGGGCTCTGGAAACACCATATATTTT.

The chain joins TRBV11-3 to TRBJ2-1, with D possibly TRBD2 on 6 matching bases. Trimming took off 0 bases at V and 2 bases at J, with 14 bases between the two ends. The CDR3 totals 17 residues. Germline CDR1 is SGHNT and CDR2 is YENEEA. The CDR3 reads CASSLDHAGITYNEQFF. The CDR3 DNA follows: TGTGCCAGCAGCTTAGATCACGCGGGGATCACCTACAATGAGCAGTTCTTC.

The gene calls are TRBV7-2 and TRBJ1-2; D gene ambiguous. Trimming took off 5 bases at V and 3 bases at J, with 16 bases between the two ends. Germline-derived CDR1 and CDR2 are SGHTA and FQGNSA. The CDR3 consists of 15 residues. The CDR3 protein is CASSPAIAVHYGYTF. The CDR3 region has the DNA TGTGCCAGCAGCCCCGCGATTGCCGTCCACTATGGCTACACCTTC.

This rearrangement joins TRBV7-2 to TRBJ2-2; the D is unclear. This CDR3 is built from 14 residues. Germline CDR1 reads SGHTA; CDR2 reads FQGNSA. The V end was cut by 5 bases, the J end by 6 bases, with 13 bases between. CDR3 coding DNA: TGTGCCAGCAGCCAAGCCGTTTGGTCCGGGGAGCTGTTTTTT. Translation: CASSQAVWSGELFF.

The rearrangement uses TRBV15 and TRBJ2-7, with D possibly being TRBD2 (6 bases). This CDR3 spans 16 amino acids. CDR1 is LNHNV and CDR2 is YYDKDF in the germline V gene (reference sequence). The ends were cut back, 0 bases at V and 5 bases at J, with 17 bases in the middle. The DNA for the CDR3 is TGTGCCACCAGCAGAGATACGACTAGAAGAGGCAACGAGCAGTACTTC. Translated, it gives CATSRDTTRRGNEQYF.

The chain is built from TRBV20-1 and TRBJ2-5; 7 bases fit TRBD1. Germline lookup yields CDR1 DFQATT and CDR2 SNEGSKA (reference sequence). Losses at the gene ends were 3 bases for V and 4 bases for J; bases not matched to a gene: 11. The CDR3 sequence is 15 residues long. CDR3 nucleotide sequence: TGCAGTGCTAGTGTACAGGGGATAGTTATAGAGACCCAGTACTTC. This codes for CSASVQGIVIETQYF.

The V call is TRBV2, the J call TRBJ1-1, with D uncertain. The CDR3 has 14 residues. The germline CDR1 and CDR2 sequences are SNHLY and FYNNEI. The V end lost 1 base, the J end lost 1 base, and 7 bases lay between the germline ends. The CDR3 DNA is TGTGCCAGCAGTGAAGGGCAAAGGAACACTGAAGCTTTCTTT. It encodes CASSEGQRNTEAFF.

CDR3 bases: TGCAGCGTTCACTTTAGGAACACTGAAGCTTTCTTT. It codes for CSVHFRNTEAFF. This sequence joins TRBV29-1 and TRBJ1-1; D is uncertain. V lost 5 bases, J lost 1 base, and 8 bases lay in between. In germline, CDR1 is SQVTM, CDR2 ANQGSEA. CDR3 length equals 12 residues. The variable domain in full, with the rest retrieved from reference TRBV29-1 and TRBJ1-1, is SAVISQKPSRDICQRGTSLTIQCQVDSQVTMMFWYRQQPGQSLTLIATANQGSEATYESGFVIDKFPISRPNLTFSTLTVSNMSPEDSSIYLCSVHFRNTEAFFGQGTRLTVV.

This chain links TRBV7-2 with TRBJ1-6, with 9 nucleotides matching TRBD1. V lost 1 base to trimming and J lost 10 bases; unmatched junction nucleotides: 5. The CDR3 totals 15 residues. The V gene's germline CDR1 is SGHTA and CDR2 FQGNSA. This chain's CDR3 is CASSLGRDRVSPLHF. CDR3 nucleotides: TGTGCCAGCAGCTTAGGGCGGGACAGGGTCTCACCCCTCCACTTT.

This chain connects TRBV2 to TRBJ1-3; D is possibly TRBD1 (6 bases). The germline V gene encodes CDR1 SNHLY and CDR2 FYNNEI. This CDR3 has 13 residues. Trimming took 6 bases from V and 1 from J, leaving 7 bases between them. Here the CDR3 reads CASSRGSGNTIYF. CDR3 nucleotide sequence: TGTGCCAGCAGCAGGGGATCTGGAAACACCATATATTTT.

V gene TRBV13 combines with J gene TRBJ2-7, with 7 bases lining up with TRBD2. Germline CDR1 is PRHDT and CDR2 is FYEKMQ (reference sequence). V shed 6 bases and J 3 bases; nucleotides not matched to a gene: 5. The CDR3 has 13 residues. CDR3 amino acids: CASSRLANYEQYF. CDR3 nucleotide sequence: TGTGCCAGCAGTAGACTAGCCAACTACGAGCAGTACTTC.

The V gene is TRBV5-1, the J gene TRBJ2-7; D not certain. In germline, CDR1 is SGHRS, CDR2 YFSETQ. Trimming shortened V by 0 bases and J by 2 bases, and 9 bases separated the two germline ends. The CDR3 is made up of 14 amino acids. CDR3: CASSLAAGTYEQYF. The CDR3 bases are TGCGCCAGCAGCTTGGCGGCAGGAACCTACGAGCAGTACTTC.